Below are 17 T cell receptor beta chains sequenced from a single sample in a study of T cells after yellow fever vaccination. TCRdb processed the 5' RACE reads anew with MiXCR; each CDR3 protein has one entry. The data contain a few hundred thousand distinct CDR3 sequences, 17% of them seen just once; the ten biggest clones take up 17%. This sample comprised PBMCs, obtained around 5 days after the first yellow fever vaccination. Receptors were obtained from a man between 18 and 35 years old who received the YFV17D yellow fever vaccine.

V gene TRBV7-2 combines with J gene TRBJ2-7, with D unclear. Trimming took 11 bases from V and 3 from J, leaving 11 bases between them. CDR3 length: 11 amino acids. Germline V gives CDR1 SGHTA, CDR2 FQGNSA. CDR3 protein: CAARRCYEQYV. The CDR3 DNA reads TGTGCCGCACGAAGGTGCTACGAGCAGTACGTC.

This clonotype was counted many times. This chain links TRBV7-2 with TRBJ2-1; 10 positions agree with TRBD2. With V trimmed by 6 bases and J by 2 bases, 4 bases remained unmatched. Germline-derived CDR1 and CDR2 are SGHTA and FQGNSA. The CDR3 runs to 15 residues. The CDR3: CASRKSGGAYNEQFF. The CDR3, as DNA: TGTGCCAGCAGAAAAAGCGGGGGGGCCTACAATGAGCAGTTCTTC.

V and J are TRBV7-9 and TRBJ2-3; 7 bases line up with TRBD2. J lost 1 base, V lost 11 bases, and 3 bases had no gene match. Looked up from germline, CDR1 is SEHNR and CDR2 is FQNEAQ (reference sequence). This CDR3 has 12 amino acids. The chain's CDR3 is CAGGGGTDTQYF. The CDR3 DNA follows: TGTGCCGGCGGGGGTGGCACAGATACGCAGTATTTT.

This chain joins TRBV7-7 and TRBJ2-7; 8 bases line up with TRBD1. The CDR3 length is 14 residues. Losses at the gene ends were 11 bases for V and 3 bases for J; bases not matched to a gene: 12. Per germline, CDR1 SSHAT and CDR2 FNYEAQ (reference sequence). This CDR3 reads CAFTGTGAFYEQYV. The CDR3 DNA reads TGTGCCTTCACCGGGACAGGAGCTTTCTACGAGCAGTACGTC.

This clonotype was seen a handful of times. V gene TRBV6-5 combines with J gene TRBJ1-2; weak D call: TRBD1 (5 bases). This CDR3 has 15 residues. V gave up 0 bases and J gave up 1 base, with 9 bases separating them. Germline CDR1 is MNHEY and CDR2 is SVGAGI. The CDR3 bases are TGTGCCAGCAGTTACTCGGCGACAGTTAACTATGGCTACACCTTC. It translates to CASSYSATVNYGYTF.

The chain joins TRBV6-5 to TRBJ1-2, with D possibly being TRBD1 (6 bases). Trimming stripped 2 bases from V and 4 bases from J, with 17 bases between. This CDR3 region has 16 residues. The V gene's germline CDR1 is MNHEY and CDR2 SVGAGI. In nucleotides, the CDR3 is TGTGCCAGCAGTTACACCCCTCGGGGGGGCAGCTATGGCTACACCTTC. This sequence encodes CASSYTPRGGSYGYTF.

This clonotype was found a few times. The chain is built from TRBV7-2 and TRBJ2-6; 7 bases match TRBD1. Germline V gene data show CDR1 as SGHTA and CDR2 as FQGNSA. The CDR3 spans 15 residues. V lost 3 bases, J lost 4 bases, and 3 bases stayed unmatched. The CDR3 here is CASSLTGNGANVLTF. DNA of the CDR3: TGTGCCAGCAGCTTGACAGGGAACGGGGCCAACGTCCTGACTTTC.

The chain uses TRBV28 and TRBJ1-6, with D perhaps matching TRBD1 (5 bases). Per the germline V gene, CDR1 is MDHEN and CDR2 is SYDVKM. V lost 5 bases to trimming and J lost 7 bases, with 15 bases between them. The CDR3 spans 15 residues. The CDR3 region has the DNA TGTGCCAGCAGTATAACCGGGACGGTCAATTCACCCCTCCACTTT. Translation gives CASSITGTVNSPLHF.

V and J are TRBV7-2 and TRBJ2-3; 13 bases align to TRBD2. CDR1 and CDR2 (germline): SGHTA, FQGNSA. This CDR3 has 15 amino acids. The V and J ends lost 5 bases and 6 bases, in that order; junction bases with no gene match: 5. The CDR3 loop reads CASSRTSGGLDTQYF. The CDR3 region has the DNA TGTGCCAGCAGCCGGACTAGCGGGGGACTGGATACGCAGTATTTT.

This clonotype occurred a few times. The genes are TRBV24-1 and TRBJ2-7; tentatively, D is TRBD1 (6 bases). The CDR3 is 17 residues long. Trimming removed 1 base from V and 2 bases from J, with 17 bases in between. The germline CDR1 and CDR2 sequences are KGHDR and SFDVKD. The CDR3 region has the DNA TGTGCCACCAGTGATTTTCCCCGGACAGATCTTCCCTACGAGCAGTACTTC. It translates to CATSDFPRTDLPYEQYF.

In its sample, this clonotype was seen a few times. The CDR3 here is CASSSGGTANYGYTF. The CDR3 DNA reads TGTGCCAGCAGCTCCGGGGGGACAGCCAACTATGGCTACACCTTC. The chain joins TRBV12-3 or TRBV12-4 to TRBJ1-2, with 7 bases fitting TRBD1. The CDR3 contains 15 residues. Losses at the gene ends were 6 bases for V and 2 bases for J; bases not matched to a gene: 9.

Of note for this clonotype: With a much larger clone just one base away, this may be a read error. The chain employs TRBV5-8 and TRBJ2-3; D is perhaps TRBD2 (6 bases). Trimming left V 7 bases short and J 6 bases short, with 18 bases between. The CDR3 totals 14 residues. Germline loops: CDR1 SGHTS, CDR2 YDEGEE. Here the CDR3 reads CASGHGRPEDTQYF. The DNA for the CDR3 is TGTGCCAGCGGCCATGGGAGGCCCGAGGATACGCAGTATTTT.

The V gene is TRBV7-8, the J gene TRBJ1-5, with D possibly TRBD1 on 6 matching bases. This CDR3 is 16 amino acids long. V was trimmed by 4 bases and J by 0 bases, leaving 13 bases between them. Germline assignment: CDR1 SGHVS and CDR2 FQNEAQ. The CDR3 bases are TGTGCCAGCAGCTGGGGGGCGGGGGATAGCAATCAGCCCCAGCATTTT. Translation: CASSWGAGDSNQPQHF.

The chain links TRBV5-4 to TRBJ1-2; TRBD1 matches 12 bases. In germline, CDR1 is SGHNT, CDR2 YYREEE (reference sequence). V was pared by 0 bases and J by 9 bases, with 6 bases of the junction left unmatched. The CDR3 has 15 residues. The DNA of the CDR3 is TGTGCCAGCAGCTTGGGGGGACAGGGGGCGTCAAGCTACACCTTC. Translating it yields CASSLGGQGASSYTF.

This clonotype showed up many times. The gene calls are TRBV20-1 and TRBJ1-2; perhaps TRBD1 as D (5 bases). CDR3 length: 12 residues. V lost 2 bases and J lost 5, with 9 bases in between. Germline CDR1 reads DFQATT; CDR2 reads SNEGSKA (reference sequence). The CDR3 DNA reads TGCAGTGCTAGAACGGGGGGGTATGGCTACACCTTC. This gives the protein CSARTGGYGYTF.

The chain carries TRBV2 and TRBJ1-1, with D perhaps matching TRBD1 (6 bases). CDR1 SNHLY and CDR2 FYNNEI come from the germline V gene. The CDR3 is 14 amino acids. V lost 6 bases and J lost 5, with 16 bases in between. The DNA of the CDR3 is TGTGCCAGCAGCCTACAGGGTGGATGGACTGAAGCTTTCTTT. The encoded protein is CASSLQGGWTEAFF.

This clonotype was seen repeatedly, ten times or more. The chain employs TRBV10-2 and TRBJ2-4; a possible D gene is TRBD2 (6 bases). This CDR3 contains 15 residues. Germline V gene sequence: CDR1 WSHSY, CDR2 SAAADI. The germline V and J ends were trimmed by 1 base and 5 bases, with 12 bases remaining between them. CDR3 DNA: TGCGCCAGCAGTGAGTGGGGACTTAAGGAAAACATTCAGTACTTC. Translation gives CASSEWGLKENIQYF.